This T cell receptor beta chain emerged from a study of blood T cells in healthy people across ages. Then a second PCR, running roughly 7 to 12 cycles, was carried out with a sample-barcoded 5' primer and a J-beta primer mix. MiXCR, applied by TCRdb to the 5' RACE reads, yields one record per CDR3 protein. The table lists roughly 1,300,000 distinct CDR3 sequences, 59% of them singletons. The sample holds a few counts of this clonotype. This clonotype was obtained from a man between 18 and 35 years old in good health. Input material: blood.

The CDR3 DNA sequence: TGCGCCAGCAGCCAGCTAACAGGGGGCCCGGACTATGGCTACACCTTC. Its protein is CASSQLTGGPDYGYTF. V is TRBV4-3 and J is TRBJ1-2, with 9 bases aligning to TRBD1. The trim removed 3 bases at V and 3 bases at J, leaving 8 bases unmatched. CDR1 and CDR2 from the germline V gene are LGHNA and YSLEER. The CDR3 has 16 residues.